The clone carrying this T cell receptor (beta chain) has only a few counts. Time point described: pre-sensitization, week 0. Treatment indicated: therapeutic diphenylcyclopropenone sensitization with weekly scalp DPC. This specimen comes from a study of human T cells and chemical hapten exposure. The CDR3 extends over 16 amino acids. V was cut by 2 bases and J by 1 base, with 14 bases left in between. CDR1 is LGHNA, CDR2 YSLEER, per germline. Unique molecular identifiers were attached to individual cDNA molecules during library preparation. TCRdb re-called the RACE reads through MiXCR, storing one row per CDR3 protein. The profile covers tens of thousands of distinct CDR3 sequences, with approximately 10% appearing a single time and roughly 6% taken by the ten largest.

The gene calls are TRBV4-3 and TRBJ1-2; D gene unclear. This sequence was found in a man aged 25 to 40 with alopecia areata. Some clones in this sample may be carry-over from other donors' samples. This specimen consisted of whole blood, obtained in connection with sensitization to the hapten diphenylcyclopropenone (DPC). The CDR3 nucleotides read TGCGCCAGCAGCCAAACCAGTTGGGGTTTTAACTATGGCTACACCTTC. Amino acid sequence: CASSQTSWGFNYGYTF.